Below are 2 T cell receptor beta chains sequenced from a single sample in a study of CD4 T cells in relation to SARS-CoV-2 and coronaviruses. Unexposed donor CD4+ T cells date from 2011-2018, before the COVID-19 pandemic. The cells were cultured for less than twelve days before CD4+ T cells were isolated. Profiled with immunoSEQ multiplex PCR; TCRdb holds only in-frame clones, not every one. Here the sample spans approximately 30,000 clones, 74% being singletons. These receptors' targets are unknown. The sample taken for sequencing was CD4+ T cells from PBMCs, cultured in vitro. The origin of the receptors is a human donor in good health.

The V call is TRBV29-1, the J call TRBJ2-7; TRBD1 agrees at 9 bases. The CDR3 runs to 13 residues. Germline V gene data show CDR1 as SQVTM and CDR2 as ANQGSEA. V shed 4 bases, J shed 3 bases, and the junction held 4 bases outside the gene matches. The CDR3 DNA is TGCAGCGTTGTGGGGACAGGGCTCTACGAGCAGTACTTC. Translation gives CSVVGTGLYEQYF.

V is TRBV5-4 and J is TRBJ1-1, with 9 bases aligning to TRBD1. The germline V gene encodes CDR1 SGHNT and CDR2 YYREEE (reference sequence). The ends lost 0 bases at V and 5 bases at J; junction bases unmatched: 5. The CDR3 runs to 15 residues. CDR3 coding DNA: TGTGCCAGCAGCTTGGAAACAGGGGGCTGGACTGAAGCTTTCTTT. This sequence encodes CASSLETGGWTEAFF.